The present T cell receptor (beta chain) was sequenced within a study of T-cell reconstitution after alpha-beta-depleted transplantation in children. TCRbeta library construction was performed incorporating unique molecular identifiers. TCRdb itself ran the PCR reads through MiXCR, one entry per CDR3 protein. Of about 510,000 distinct CDR3 sequences listed, about an eighth are singletons. V lost 8 bases, J lost 2 bases, and 16 bases stayed unmatched. The CDR3 totals 17 residues. This clonotype was seen a handful of times. Specimen: PBMCs, mostly from graft donor cells, collected 180 days after TCRalphabeta/CD19-depleted stem cell transplant. This receptor was obtained from a female patient aged 2-9 years who had a stem cell transplant for aplastic anemia, so the T cells may come from the graft donor. This chain joins TRBV12-3 or TRBV12-4 and TRBJ2-3, with TRBD1 matching over 7 bases. CDR3 DNA: TGTGCCAGCGCCCCCGAGGGGACAGCAGTATTCACAGATACGCAGTATTTT. It translates to CASAPEGTAVFTDTQYF.